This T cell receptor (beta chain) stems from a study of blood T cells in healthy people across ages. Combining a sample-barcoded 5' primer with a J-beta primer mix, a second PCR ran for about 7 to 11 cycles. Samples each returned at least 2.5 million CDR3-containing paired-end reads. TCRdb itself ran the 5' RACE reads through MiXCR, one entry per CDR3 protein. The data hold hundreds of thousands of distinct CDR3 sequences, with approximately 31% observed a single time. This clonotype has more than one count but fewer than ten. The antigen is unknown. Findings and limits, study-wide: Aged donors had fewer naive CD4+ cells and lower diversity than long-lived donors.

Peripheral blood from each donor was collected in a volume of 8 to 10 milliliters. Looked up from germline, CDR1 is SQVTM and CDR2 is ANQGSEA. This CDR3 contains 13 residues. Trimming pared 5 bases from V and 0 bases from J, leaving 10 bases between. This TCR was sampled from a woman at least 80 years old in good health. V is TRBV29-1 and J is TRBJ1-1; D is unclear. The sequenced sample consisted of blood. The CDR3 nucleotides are TGCAGCGTTCTCAGAACCATGAACACTGAAGCTTTCTTT. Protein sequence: CSVLRTMNTEAFF.